What follows are 22 T cell receptor beta chains derived from one specimen sequenced in a study of CD8 T cells in ankylosing spondylitis. Study-wide results and limits: What appeared characteristic of ankylosing spondylitis blood was a TCR beta motif of eight highly homologous variants.

MiXCR, run by TCRdb on the 5' RACE reads, gives a single entry per CDR3 protein. The table lists approximately 550,000 distinct CDR3 sequences, more than 9.5% of them singletons. Which antigens these TCRs recognize remains unknown. The sequenced material came from blood, either unsorted or a sorted T cell fraction (not recorded which). Receptors were obtained from a male donor with ankylosing spondylitis.

The V and J genes are TRBV24-1 and TRBJ2-4; no firm D call. The CDR3 is 18 amino acids. In germline, CDR1 is KGHDR, CDR2 SFDVKD. V lost 2 bases to trimming and J lost 0 bases, with 16 bases between them. CDR3 sequence (DNA): TGTGCCACCAGTGATTCACGATACGACTCTGTAGCCAAAAACATTCAGTACTTC. Translated: CATSDSRYDSVAKNIQYF.

This clonotype has just a few counts. CDR3 in DNA: TGTGCCAGCAGCCCCCGAGCAGGTCGGATCCAGCCCCAGCATTTT. It is translated as CASSPRAGRIQPQHF. The J gene is TRBJ1-5, the V gene TRBV11-2; D gene uncertain. Trimming shortened V by 5 bases and J by 7 bases, and 18 bases separated the two germline ends. Per germline, CDR1 SGHAT and CDR2 FQNNGV. This CDR3 comprises 15 residues.

This sequence joins TRBV20-1 and TRBJ2-1; D remains unclear. Trimming cost V 6 bases and J 0 bases, with 9 bases left between them. This CDR3 is built from 13 residues. Germline V lookup: CDR1 DFQATT, CDR2 SNEGSKA (reference sequence). The CDR3 loop is CSAQLGSYNEQFF. Here the CDR3 DNA reads TGCAGTGCCCAACTCGGCTCCTACAATGAGCAGTTCTTC.

This clonotype appeared a few times. The chain is built from TRBV12-3 or TRBV12-4 and TRBJ2-2; D ambiguous. V gave up 6 bases and J gave up 2 bases, with 7 bases separating them. The CDR3 runs to 13 residues. For the CDR3, the DNA is TGTGCCAGCAGGCGATCTAACACCGGGGAGCTGTTTTTT. Its translation is CASRRSNTGELFF.

This clonotype was recorded many times. This chain joins TRBV20-1 and TRBJ1-2, with 8 nucleotides matching TRBD1. The CDR3 sequence is 15 residues long. Germline CDR1 reads DFQATT; CDR2 reads SNEGSKA (reference sequence). Here the CDR3 DNA reads TGCAGCCCTCCCGGGACAGGAGTAATAAGCTATGGCTACACCTTC. It encodes CSPPGTGVISYGYTF.

The chain recombines TRBV5-1 with TRBJ1-6; 7 bases fit TRBD1. This CDR3 region has 15 residues. CDR1 is SGHRS, CDR2 YFSETQ, per germline. With 2 bases clipped from V and 5 bases from J, the junction kept 4 bases outside the gene matches. CDR3 in amino acids: CASSFGQANNSPLHF. CDR3 nucleotides: TGCGCCAGCAGCTTCGGACAGGCGAATAATTCACCCCTCCACTTT.

The chain uses TRBV6-1 and TRBJ2-7; 10 nucleotides align to TRBD2. This CDR3 has 15 amino acids. J lost 5 bases, V lost 6 bases, and 10 bases had no gene match. The germline gives CDR1 MNHNS, CDR2 SASEGT. The CDR3 reads CASRDTSGTLDEQYF. CDR3 nucleotide sequence: TGTGCCAGCAGGGACACTAGCGGGACTTTGGACGAGCAGTACTTC.

The table lists this clonotype with a few counts. V gene TRBV11-1 combines with J gene TRBJ2-6; D gene unclear. The CDR3 length is 18 residues. V was shortened by 11 bases and J by 0 bases, with 23 bases between the two germline ends. The germline V gene has CDR1 SGHAT and CDR2 FQDESV (reference sequence). The DNA for the CDR3 is TGTGCCTCCCTAGAGCGCCAGGAGAACCTCTCTGGGGCCAACGTCCTGACTTTC. This encodes CASLERQENLSGANVLTF.

This chain connects TRBV20-1 to TRBJ2-1; D may correspond to TRBD1 or TRBD2 (5 bases each). The CDR3 extends over 13 amino acids. The germline gives CDR1 DFQATT, CDR2 SNEGSKA (reference sequence). V was trimmed by 1 base and J by 7 bases, leaving 11 bases between them. CDR3 loop: CSARGGNKNEQFF. Written as DNA, the CDR3 is TGCAGTGCTAGAGGGGGGAATAAAAATGAGCAGTTCTTC.

In its sample, this clonotype was seen a few times. This rearrangement joins TRBV10-3 to TRBJ2-6; 7 positions agree with TRBD1. Germline V gene sequence: CDR1 ENHRY, CDR2 SYGVKD. The CDR3 runs to 14 residues. V shed 6 bases and J 4 bases; nucleotides not matched to a gene: 3. The CDR3 DNA is TGTGCCATCAGCCAGGGGGTGGGGGCCAACGTCCTGACTTTC. Amino acid sequence: CAISQGVGANVLTF.

This clonotype was seen more than once but under ten times. V and J are TRBV12-3 or TRBV12-4 and TRBJ2-7; D may be TRBD1 (5 bases). The CDR3 is 14 amino acids. V shed 6 bases and J shed 3 bases, with 15 bases lying between them. The CDR3 loop is CASRKDSFHYEQYF. In DNA form, the CDR3 reads TGTGCCAGCAGAAAAGACAGTTTCCACTACGAGCAGTACTTC.

This clonotype was recorded a few times. This chain links TRBV7-2 with TRBJ1-3, with a possible D match to TRBD1 (5 bases). Trimming left V 3 bases short and J 0 bases short, with 12 bases between. The germline V gene encodes CDR1 SGHTA and CDR2 FQGNSA. The CDR3 runs 16 residues. CDR3 region: CASSLGGASSGNTIYF. CDR3 nucleotide sequence: TGTGCCAGCAGCTTGGGTGGGGCCAGCTCTGGAAACACCATATATTTT.

This clonotype occurred a few times. J is TRBJ2-5 and V is TRBV5-8; a possible D gene is TRBD1 (6 bases). The CDR3 covers 12 residues. Per germline, CDR1 SGHTS and CDR2 YDEGEE. Trimming removed 2 bases at V and 7 bases at J, with 9 bases between. The CDR3 region has the DNA TGTGCCAGCAGCTTCAGGGGCGGGACCCAGTACTTC. Protein sequence: CASSFRGGTQYF.

This clonotype was recorded a few times. V gene TRBV15 combines with J gene TRBJ1-5, with unresolved D. With 0 bases removed from V and 4 bases from J, the gap between germline ends came to 13 bases. The germline CDR1 and CDR2 sequences are LNHNV and YYDKDF (reference sequence). The CDR3 extends over 16 amino acids. The CDR3 sequence is CATSRDPLGGNQPQHF. The CDR3 DNA reads TGTGCCACCAGCAGAGATCCCCTTGGCGGGAATCAGCCCCAGCATTTT.

The J gene is TRBJ2-1, the V gene TRBV27; 10 bases are shared with TRBD1. Germline V gene lookup returns CDR1 MNHEY and CDR2 SMNVEV (reference sequence). This CDR3 contains 15 residues. Losses at the gene ends were 5 bases for V and 6 bases for J; bases not matched to a gene: 7. Written as DNA, the CDR3 is TGTGCCAGCAGTCCCCGGGACAGGGGCTCCAATGAGCAGTTCTTC. Translated, it gives CASSPRDRGSNEQFF.

This clonotype was counted ten times or more. The V call is TRBV20-1, the J call TRBJ2-2, with 8 positions matching TRBD1. With 6 bases clipped from V and 7 bases from J, the junction kept 16 bases outside the gene matches. In germline, CDR1 is DFQATT, CDR2 SNEGSKA (reference sequence). The CDR3 extends over 16 amino acids. CDR3 in amino acids: CSATLLGQGLIGELFF. The DNA for the CDR3 is TGCAGTGCCACCCTGCTAGGACAGGGACTTATCGGGGAGCTGTTTTTT.

The rearrangement uses TRBV12-3 or TRBV12-4 and TRBJ1-6, with D possibly matching TRBD1 (6 bases). The CDR3 covers 13 residues. Trimming took off 6 bases at V and 10 bases at J, with 13 bases between the two ends. The CDR3 coding sequence is TGTGCCAGCAGGGCGGGGGGCGAGTCACCCCTCCACTTT. It codes for CASRAGGESPLHF.

This clonotype was counted only a few times. This sequence joins TRBV7-9 and TRBJ2-5, with TRBD2 matching 7 bases. Germline trimming cut 7 bases from V and 2 bases from J; bases unmatched to any gene: 4. Germline V gene data show CDR1 as SEHNR and CDR2 as FQNEAQ (reference sequence). The CDR3 sequence is 13 residues long. The CDR3 DNA is TGTGCCAGCACCCAAGCGGGACAAGAGACCCAGTACTTC. Encoded protein: CASTQAGQETQYF.

This clonotype appeared many times. J is TRBJ2-2 and V is TRBV12-3 or TRBV12-4, with 8 nucleotides matching TRBD1. The CDR3 is 17 residues long. J gave up 2 bases and V 7 bases, and 12 bases lay outside the gene matches. The CDR3 DNA follows: TGTGCCAGCATTATTTGGCCCGGGACAGGAAACACCGGGGAGCTGTTTTTT. Protein: CASIIWPGTGNTGELFF.

In its sample, this clonotype was seen a few times. This chain links TRBV24-1 with TRBJ1-2, with a tentative D call TRBD1 (5 bases). In germline, CDR1 is KGHDR, CDR2 SFDVKD. The V end lost 1 base, the J end lost 4 bases, and 6 bases lay between the germline ends. The CDR3 contains 13 residues. CDR3 DNA: TGTGCCACCAGTGATTTTGACAGCTATGGCTACACCTTC. Its protein is CATSDFDSYGYTF.

The V call is TRBV20-1, the J call TRBJ2-7; 7 bases align to TRBD2. The CDR3 contains 14 residues. V shed 5 bases, J shed 7 bases, and the junction held 14 bases outside the gene matches. Germline V lookup: CDR1 DFQATT, CDR2 SNEGSKA (reference sequence). The CDR3 DNA reads TGCAGTGCTGCACGGGGAGGGGCCCCTCGTGAGCAGTACTTC. Amino acids: CSAARGGAPREQYF.

This clonotype was recorded a few times. The chain employs TRBV7-9 and TRBJ2-7; no clear D. Germline V gene data show CDR1 as SEHNR and CDR2 as FQNEAQ (reference sequence). The germline V and J ends were trimmed by 6 bases and 3 bases, with 12 bases remaining between them. The CDR3 sequence is 13 residues long. The CDR3 bases are TGTGCCAGCAGTCCCCCGGGTTTCTACGAGCAGTACTTC. Protein: CASSPPGFYEQYF.